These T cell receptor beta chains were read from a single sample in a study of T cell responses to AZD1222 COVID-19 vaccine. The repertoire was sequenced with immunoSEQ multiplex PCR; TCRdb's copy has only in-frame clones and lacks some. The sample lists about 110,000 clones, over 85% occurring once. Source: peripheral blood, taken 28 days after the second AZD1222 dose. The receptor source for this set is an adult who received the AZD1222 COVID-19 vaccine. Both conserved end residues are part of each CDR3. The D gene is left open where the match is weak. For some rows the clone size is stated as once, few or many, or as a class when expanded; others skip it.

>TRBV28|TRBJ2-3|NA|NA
CASSPTGQRHPSTDTQYF
TGTGCCAGCAGTCCGACAGGCCAGCGCCATCCTAGCACAGATACGCAGTATTTT
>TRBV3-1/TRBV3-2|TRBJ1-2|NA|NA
CASSQVRDYGYTF
TGTGCCAGCAGCCAAGTTAGGGACTATGGCTACACCTTC
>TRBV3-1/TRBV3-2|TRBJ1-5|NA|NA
CASSQGGGWNQPQHF
TGTGCCAGCAGCCAAGGGGGGGGCTGGAATCAGCCCCAGCATTTT
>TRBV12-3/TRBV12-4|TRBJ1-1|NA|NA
CANRQANTEAFF
TGTGCCAACAGACAGGCTAACACTGAAGCTTTCTTT
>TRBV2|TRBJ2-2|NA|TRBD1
CASDMRQGAGELFF
TGTGCCAGCGACATGAGACAGGGTGCCGGGGAGCTGTTTTTT
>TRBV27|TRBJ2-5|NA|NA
CASSFGGETQYF
TGTGCCAGCAGTTTCGGTGGTGAGACCCAGTACTTC
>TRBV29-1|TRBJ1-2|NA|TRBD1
CSARDSPLGGYTF
TGCAGTGCCCGGGACAGCCCACTAGGCGGCTACACCTTC
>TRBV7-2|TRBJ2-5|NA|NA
CASSLPVSVSQETQYF
TGTGCCAGCAGCTTACCCGTTAGCGTATCCCAAGAGACCCAGTACTTC
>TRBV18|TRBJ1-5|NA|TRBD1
CASSSSGGWVNQPQHF
TGTGCCAGCTCATCCTCAGGGGGATGGGTCAATCAGCCCCAGCATTTT
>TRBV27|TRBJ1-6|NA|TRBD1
CASSRQGQDNSPLHF
TGTGCCAGCAGCCGCCAGGGACAGGATAATTCACCCCTCCACTTT
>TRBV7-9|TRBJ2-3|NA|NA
CASSLSQGTDTQYF
TGTGCCAGCAGCTTATCGCAGGGTACAGATACGCAGTATTTT
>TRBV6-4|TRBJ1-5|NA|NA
CASREGFSADLNQPQHF
TGTGCCAGCAGGGAAGGGTTTAGCGCAGACCTTAATCAGCCCCAGCATTTT
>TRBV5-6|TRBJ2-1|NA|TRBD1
CASSLVGTGRGYNEQFF
TGTGCCAGCAGCTTGGTGGGGACAGGGAGGGGCTACAATGAGCAGTTCTTC
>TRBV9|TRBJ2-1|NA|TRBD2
CASSVGTSGGYNEQFF
TGTGCCAGCAGCGTCGGGACTAGCGGGGGGTACAATGAGCAGTTCTTC
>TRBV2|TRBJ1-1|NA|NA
CASSEDRVATEAFF
TGTGCCAGCAGTGAAGATAGGGTGGCAACTGAAGCTTTCTTT
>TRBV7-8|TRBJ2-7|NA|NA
CASRKKAGPTYEQYF
TGTGCCAGCAGAAAAAAAGCCGGGCCCACCTACGAGCAGTACTTC
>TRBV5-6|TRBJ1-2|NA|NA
CASSPVGRDGYTF
TGTGCCAGCAGCCCGGTGGGTAGGGACGGCTACACCTTC
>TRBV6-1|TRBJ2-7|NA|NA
CASSLEGNLYEQYF
TGTGCCAGCAGCTTAGAGGGGAACCTCTACGAGCAGTACTTC
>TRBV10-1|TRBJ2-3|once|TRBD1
CASSLRDRVIDTQYF
TGCGCCAGCAGCCTCCGGGACAGGGTTATAGATACGCAGTATTTT
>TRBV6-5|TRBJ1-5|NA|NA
CASSYGGLGNNQPQHF
TGTGCCAGCAGTTACGGGGGACTGGGAAACAATCAGCCCCAGCATTTT
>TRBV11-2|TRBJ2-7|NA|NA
CASSLSAGRYEQYF
TGTGCCAGCAGCTTATCCGCGGGGCGCTACGAGCAGTACTTC
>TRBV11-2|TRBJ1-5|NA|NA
CASSLDLVGQPQHF
TGTGCCAGCAGCTTAGATCTAGTAGGTCAGCCCCAGCATTTT
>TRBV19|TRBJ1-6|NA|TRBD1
CASSGGQNYNSPLHF
TGTGCCAGTAGTGGGGGACAGAATTATAATTCACCCCTCCACTTT
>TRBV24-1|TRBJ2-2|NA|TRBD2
CATSDFRSGRGGELFF
TGTGCCACCAGTGATTTCCGTTCAGGGAGGGGCGGGGAGCTGTTTTTT
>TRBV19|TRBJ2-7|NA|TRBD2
CASSAQRGVYEQYF
TGTGCCAGTAGTGCCCAGCGGGGGGTCTACGAGCAGTACTTC
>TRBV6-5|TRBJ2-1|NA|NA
CASRYGRGTYNEQFF
TGTGCCAGCAGGTATGGTCGGGGAACCTACAATGAGCAGTTCTTC
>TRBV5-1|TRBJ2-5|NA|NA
CASSLFREETQYF
TGCGCCAGCAGCTTGTTCAGGGAAGAGACCCAGTACTTC
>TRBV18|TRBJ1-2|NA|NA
CASSPVYGGYGYTF
TGTGCCAGCTCCCCCGTCTACGGAGGCTATGGCTACACCTTC
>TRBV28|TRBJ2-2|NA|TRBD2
CASSYPLPGGDTGELFF
TGTGCCAGCAGTTACCCCCTGCCGGGGGGAGACACCGGGGAGCTGTTTTTT
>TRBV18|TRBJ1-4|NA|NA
CASSPRGAANEKLFF
TGTGCCAGCTCACCGCGGGGGGCGGCTAATGAAAAACTGTTTTTT
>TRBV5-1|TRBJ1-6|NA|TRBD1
CASSLLGRDRDSPLHF
TGCGCCAGCAGCTTGTTAGGCCGGGACAGGGACTCACCCCTCCACTTT
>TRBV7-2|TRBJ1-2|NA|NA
CASSLAAGSGWDTF
TGTGCCAGCAGCTTAGCTGCGGGGAGTGGATGGGACACCTTC
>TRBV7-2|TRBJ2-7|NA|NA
CASSFGRFDYEQYF
TGTGCCAGCAGCTTTGGACGGTTTGACTACGAGCAGTACTTC
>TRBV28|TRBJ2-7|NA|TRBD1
CASTRPGQGDYEQYF
TGTGCCAGCACCCGACCGGGACAGGGAGACTACGAGCAGTACTTC
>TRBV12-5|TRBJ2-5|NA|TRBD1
CASGLGWTGMGETQYF
TGTGCTAGTGGTTTGGGATGGACAGGGATGGGCGAGACCCAGTACTTC
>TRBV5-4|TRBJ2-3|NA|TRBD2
CASSSGGAGTDTQYF
TGTGCCAGCAGCTCCGGGGGGGCCGGCACAGATACGCAGTATTTT
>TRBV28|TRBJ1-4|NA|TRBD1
CASSFGDRANEKLFF
TGTGCCAGCAGTTTTGGGGACAGGGCGAATGAAAAACTGTTTTTT
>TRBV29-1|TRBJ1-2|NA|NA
CSVEGFDRRDGYTF
TGCAGCGTTGAAGGATTCGACAGGCGCGATGGCTACACCTTC
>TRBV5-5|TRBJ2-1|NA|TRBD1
CASRLDRGNEQFF
TGTGCCAGCAGACTTGACAGGGGCAATGAGCAGTTCTTC
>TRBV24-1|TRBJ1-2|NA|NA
CATSDLNFYGYTF
TGTGCCACCAGTGATTTGAATTTCTATGGCTACACCTTC
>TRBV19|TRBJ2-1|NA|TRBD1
CASSARSRTGVGNEQFF
TGTGCCAGTAGTGCCCGGAGCCGGACAGGGGTAGGCAATGAGCAGTTCTTC
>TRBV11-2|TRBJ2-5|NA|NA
CASSLRETQYF
TGTGCCAGCAGCTTGAGAGAGACCCAGTACTTC
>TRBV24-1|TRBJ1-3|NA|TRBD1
CATSDFGDRARGNTIYF
TGTGCCACCAGTGATTTTGGGGACAGGGCAAGAGGAAACACCATATATTTT